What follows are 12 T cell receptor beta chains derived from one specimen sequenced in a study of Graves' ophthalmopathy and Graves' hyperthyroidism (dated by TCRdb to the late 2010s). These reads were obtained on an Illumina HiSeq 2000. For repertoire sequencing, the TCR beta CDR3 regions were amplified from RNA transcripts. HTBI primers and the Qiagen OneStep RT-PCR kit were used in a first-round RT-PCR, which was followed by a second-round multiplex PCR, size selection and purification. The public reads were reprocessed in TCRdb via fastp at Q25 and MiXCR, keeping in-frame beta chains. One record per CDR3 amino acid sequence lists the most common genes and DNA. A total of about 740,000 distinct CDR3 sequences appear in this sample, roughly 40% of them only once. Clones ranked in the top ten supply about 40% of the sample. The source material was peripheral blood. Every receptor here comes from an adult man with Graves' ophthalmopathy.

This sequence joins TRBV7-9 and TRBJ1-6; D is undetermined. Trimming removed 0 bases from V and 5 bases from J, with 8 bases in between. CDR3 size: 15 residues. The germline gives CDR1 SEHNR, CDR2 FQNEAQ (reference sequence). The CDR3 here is CASSLARSNNSPLHF. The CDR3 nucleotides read TGTGCCAGCAGCTTAGCCCGAAGTAATAATTCACCCCTCCACTTT. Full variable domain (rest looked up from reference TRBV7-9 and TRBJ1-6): DTGVSQNPRHKITKRGQNVTFRCDPISEHNRLYWYRQTLGQGPEFLTYFQNEAQLEKSRLLSDRFSAERPKGSFSTLEIQRTEQGDSAMYLCASSLARSNNSPLHFGNGTRLTVT.

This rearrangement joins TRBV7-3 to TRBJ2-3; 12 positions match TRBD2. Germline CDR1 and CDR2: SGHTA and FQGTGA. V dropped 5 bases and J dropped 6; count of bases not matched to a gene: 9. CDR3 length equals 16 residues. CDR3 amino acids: CASSRLAGGYSDTQYF. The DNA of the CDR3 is TGTGCCAGCAGCCGTCTAGCGGGAGGGTATTCCGATACGCAGTATTTT.

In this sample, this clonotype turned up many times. The CDR3 nucleotides are TGTGCCAGCAGCGGGGCGGGACAGTTCGTCTACGAGCAGTACTTC. Translated, it gives CASSGAGQFVYEQYF. The chain couples TRBV7-6 to TRBJ2-7, with a possible D match to TRBD1 (7 bases). The CDR3 contains 15 residues. The ends were cut back, 5 bases at V and 3 bases at J, with 17 bases in the middle. Germline V gene data show CDR1 as SGHVS and CDR2 as FNYEAQ.

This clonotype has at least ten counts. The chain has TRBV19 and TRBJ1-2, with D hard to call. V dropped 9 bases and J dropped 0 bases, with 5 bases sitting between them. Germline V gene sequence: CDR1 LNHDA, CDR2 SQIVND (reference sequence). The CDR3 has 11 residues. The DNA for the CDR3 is TGTGCCAGCTCGGCTAACTATGGCTACACCTTC. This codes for CASSANYGYTF.

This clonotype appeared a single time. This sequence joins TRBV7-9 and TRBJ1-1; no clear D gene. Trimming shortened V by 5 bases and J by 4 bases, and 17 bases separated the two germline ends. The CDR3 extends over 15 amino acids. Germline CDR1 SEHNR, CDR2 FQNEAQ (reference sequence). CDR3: CASSLFQQISTEAFF. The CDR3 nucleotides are TGTGCCAGCAGCCTCTTCCAACAGATATCCACTGAAGCTTTCTTT.

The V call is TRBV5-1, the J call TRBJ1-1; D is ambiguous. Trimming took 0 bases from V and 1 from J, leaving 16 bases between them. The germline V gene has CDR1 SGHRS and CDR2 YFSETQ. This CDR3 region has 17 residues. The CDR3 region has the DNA TGCGCCAGCAGCTTGGCGGGTGGTAGAGGTTCGAACACTGAAGCTTTCTTT. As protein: CASSLAGGRGSNTEAFF.

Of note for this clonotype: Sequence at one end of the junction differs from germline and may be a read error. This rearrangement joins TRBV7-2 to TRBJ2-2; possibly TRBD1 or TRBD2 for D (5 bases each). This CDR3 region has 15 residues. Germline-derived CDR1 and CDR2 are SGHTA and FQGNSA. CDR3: CASSQDWGFTGELFF. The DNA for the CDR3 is TGCGCCAGCAGCCAAGACTGGGGGTTTACCGGGGAGCTGTTTTTT.

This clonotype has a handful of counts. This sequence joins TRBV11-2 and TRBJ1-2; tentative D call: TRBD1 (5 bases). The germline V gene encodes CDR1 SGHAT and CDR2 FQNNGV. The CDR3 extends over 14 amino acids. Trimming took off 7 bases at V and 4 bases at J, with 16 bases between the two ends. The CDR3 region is CASISAGIIYGYTF. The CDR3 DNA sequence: TGTGCCAGCATCTCGGCAGGGATAATCTATGGCTACACCTTC.

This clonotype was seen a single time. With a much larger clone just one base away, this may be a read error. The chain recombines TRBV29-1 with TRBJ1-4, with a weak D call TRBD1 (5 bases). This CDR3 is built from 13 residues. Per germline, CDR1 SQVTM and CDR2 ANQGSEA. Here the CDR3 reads CSVSGQSYEKLSF. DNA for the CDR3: TGCAGCGTGTCAGGGCAGAGCTATGAAAAACTGTCTTTT.

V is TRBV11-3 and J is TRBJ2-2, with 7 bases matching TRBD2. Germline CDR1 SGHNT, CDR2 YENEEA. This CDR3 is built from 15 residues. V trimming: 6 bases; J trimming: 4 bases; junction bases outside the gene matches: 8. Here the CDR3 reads CASSHNGRGTGELFF. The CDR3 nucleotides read TGTGCCAGCAGTCACAATGGGAGGGGCACCGGGGAGCTGTTTTTT.

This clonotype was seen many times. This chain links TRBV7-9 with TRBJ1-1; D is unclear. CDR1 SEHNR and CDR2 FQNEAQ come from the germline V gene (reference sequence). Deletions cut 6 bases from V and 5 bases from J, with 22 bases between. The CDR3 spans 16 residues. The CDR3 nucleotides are TGTGCCAGCAGGAGCTTGTTAGGCTTCGGGATAACTGAAGCTTTCTTT. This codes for CASRSLLGFGITEAFF.

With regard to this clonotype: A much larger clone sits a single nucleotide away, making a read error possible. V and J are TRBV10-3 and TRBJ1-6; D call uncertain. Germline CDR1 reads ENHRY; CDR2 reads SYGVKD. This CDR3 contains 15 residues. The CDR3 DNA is TGTGCCAGCAGTGGAGGGAGCCAGAATAATTCATCCCTCCACTTT. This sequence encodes CASSGGSQNNSSLHF.